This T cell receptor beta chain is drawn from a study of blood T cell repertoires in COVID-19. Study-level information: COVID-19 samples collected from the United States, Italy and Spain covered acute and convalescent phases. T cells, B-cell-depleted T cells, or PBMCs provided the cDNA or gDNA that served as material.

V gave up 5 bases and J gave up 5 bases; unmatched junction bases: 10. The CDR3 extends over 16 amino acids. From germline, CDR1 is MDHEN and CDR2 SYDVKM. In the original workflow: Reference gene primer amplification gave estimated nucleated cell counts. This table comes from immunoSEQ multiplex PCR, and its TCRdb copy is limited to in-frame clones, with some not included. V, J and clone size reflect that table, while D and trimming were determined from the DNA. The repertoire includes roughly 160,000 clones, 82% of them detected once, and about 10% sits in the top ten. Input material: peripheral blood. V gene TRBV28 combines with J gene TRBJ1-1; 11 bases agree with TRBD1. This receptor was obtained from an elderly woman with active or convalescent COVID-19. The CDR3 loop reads CASSAPGQGVFTEAFF. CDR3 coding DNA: TGTGCCAGCAGTGCCCCGGGACAGGGGGTGTTTACTGAAGCTTTCTTT.